One sample yielded the 32 T cell receptor beta chains listed below, sequenced in a study of early stage breast cancer tumors. TCRdb's copy holds only in-frame clones and misses some; the assay was immunoSEQ multiplex PCR. The repertoire has about 15,000 clones, approximately 84% of them found once; the top ten carry about 4.9%. Sequenced sample: normal breast tissue next to the tumor. Receptors originate from a person in their twenties or thirties with breast cancer.

The chain links TRBV7-6 to TRBJ2-1, with TRBD2 identical over 8 bases. The CDR3 consists of 13 residues. Germline values: CDR1 SGHVS, CDR2 FNYEAQ. J lost 12 bases, V lost 1 base, and 5 bases had no gene match. CDR3 nucleotide sequence: TGTGCCAGCAGCTTAGTAGGGACTAGAGGGCAGTTCTTC. It encodes CASSLVGTRGQFF.

The gene calls are TRBV15 and TRBJ2-5; TRBD2 matches at 11 bases. The assigned J gene may be wrong: the sequence end matches TRBJ2-7 better. The CDR3 has 17 residues. CDR1 and CDR2 (germline): LNHNV, YYDKDF (reference sequence). The CDR3 loop is CATSRDSGTSGDYEQYF. CDR3 nucleotides: TGTGCCACCAGCAGAGACTCCGGGACTAGCGGAGACTACGAGCAGTACTTC.

This chain connects TRBV14 to TRBJ2-1; 7 bases are shared with TRBD2. Unmatched junction bases numbered 6, after V lost 4 bases and J lost 3 bases. This CDR3 comprises 15 residues. Germline V CDR1 and CDR2: SGHDN, FVKESK. The CDR3 sequence: CASSPRTRNYNEQFF. The CDR3 nucleotides are TGTGCCAGCAGCCCCCGGACTAGAAACTACAATGAGCAGTTCTTC. The full variable domain, with the rest looked up from reference TRBV14 and TRBJ2-1, is EAGVTQFPSHSVIEKGQTVTLRCDPISGHDNLYWYRRVMGKEIKFLLHFVKESKQDESGMPNNRFLAERTGGTYSTLKVQPAELEDSGVYFCASSPRTRNYNEQFFGPGTRLTVL.

V usage is TRBV4-2 and J usage is TRBJ2-3; unclear D gene. The germline V gene encodes CDR1 LGHNA and CDR2 YNFKEQ. Trimming left V 3 bases short and J 2 bases short, with 9 bases between. CDR3 length: 14 amino acids. The CDR3 region is CASSHETNTDTQYF. As DNA, the CDR3 is TGTGCCAGCAGCCATGAAACTAACACAGATACGCAGTATTTT.

The chain joins TRBV29-1 to TRBJ1-5; D gene unclear. The V end was cut by 4 bases, the J end by 5 bases, with 15 bases between. The CDR3 sequence is 14 residues long. Germline V CDR1 and CDR2: SQVTM, ANQGSEA. As DNA, the CDR3 is TGCAGCGTTGGATCCGGCAGCTCCTATCAGCCCCAGCATTTT. This sequence encodes CSVGSGSSYQPQHF.

This clone was observed once. This sequence joins TRBV29-1 and TRBJ1-2, with 7 bases lining up with TRBD1. The J segment lost 6 bases and the V segment lost 4 bases, leaving 14 bases of the junction unmatched. CDR3 size: 15 residues. Germline-derived CDR1 and CDR2 are SQVTM and ANQGSEA. Written as DNA, the CDR3 is TGCAGCGTTGGGGGGGACCTGACAGGGCCCGATGGCTACACCTTC. Protein: CSVGGDLTGPDGYTF. The full variable domain, rest sourced from reference TRBV29-1 and TRBJ1-2, is SAVISQKPSRDICQRGTSLTIQCQVDSQVTMMFWYRQQPGQSLTLIATANQGSEATYESGFVIDKFPISRPNLTFSTLTVSNMSPEDSSIYLCSVGGDLTGPDGYTFGSGTRLTVV.

The V gene is TRBV28, the J gene TRBJ2-1; 9 nucleotides match TRBD2. This CDR3 spans 15 amino acids. Germline trimming cut 6 bases from V and 3 bases from J; bases unmatched to any gene: 6. In germline, CDR1 is MDHEN, CDR2 SYDVKM. CDR3 coding DNA: TGTGCCAGCAGATCTCTAGCGGGGAACTACAATGAGCAGTTCTTC. Protein product: CASRSLAGNYNEQFF.

This chain links TRBV11-2 with TRBJ2-1; 7 bases align to TRBD1. V shed 5 bases, J shed 4 bases, and the junction held 5 bases outside the gene matches. CDR1 and CDR2 from the germline V gene are SGHAT and FQNNGV. The CDR3 has 14 amino acids. In DNA form, the CDR3 reads TGTGCCAGCAGCCCTTGGACAGGTTACAATGAGCAGTTCTTC. Translating gives CASSPWTGYNEQFF.

The chain has TRBV7-9 and TRBJ1-5; D unclear. The CDR3 has 15 amino acids. Germline CDR1 is SEHNR and CDR2 is FQNEAQ (reference sequence). Trimming stripped 2 bases from V and 2 bases from J, with 10 bases between. CDR3 coding DNA: TGTGCCAGCAGCTTAATGGGGTCGGGCAATCAGCCCCAGCATTTT. This encodes CASSLMGSGNQPQHF.

The V gene is TRBV30, the J gene TRBJ2-5; D is possibly TRBD2 (6 bases). Germline lookup yields CDR1 GTSNPN and CDR2 SVGIG (reference sequence). This CDR3 has 14 amino acids. Between the trimmed V and J ends, which lost 4 bases and 3 bases, there was a span of 15 bases. The CDR3 here is CAWNGAGGKETQYF. CDR3 bases: TGTGCCTGGAACGGTGCCGGGGGTAAAGAGACCCAGTACTTC.

The gene calls are TRBV5-1 and TRBJ2-2, with TRBD1 matching over 7 bases. J gave up 0 bases and V 2 bases, and 4 bases lay outside the gene matches. The CDR3 is 16 amino acids. CDR1 and CDR2 from the germline V gene are SGHRS and YFSETQ. CDR3 in amino acids: CASSFGQEPNTGELFF. CDR3 coding DNA: TGCGCCAGCAGCTTTGGACAGGAACCGAACACCGGGGAGCTGTTTTTT.

V and J are TRBV7-9 and TRBJ2-7; 7 bases align to TRBD1. CDR1 SEHNR and CDR2 FQNEAQ come from the germline V gene (reference sequence). The CDR3 contains 16 residues. J lost 0 bases, V lost 4 bases, and 9 bases had no gene match. The CDR3 reads CASSSSQGVSSYEQYF. In DNA, the CDR3 is TGTGCCAGCAGCTCCTCCCAGGGGGTGAGCTCCTACGAGCAGTACTTC.

The chain employs TRBV19 and TRBJ1-2; unclear D gene. The germline V and J ends were trimmed by 6 bases and 2 bases, with 7 bases remaining between them. Germline V lookup: CDR1 LNHDA, CDR2 SQIVND (reference sequence). This CDR3 is built from 12 residues. The CDR3 is CASRVLNYGYTF. CDR3 DNA: TGTGCCAGTAGGGTTCTGAACTATGGCTACACCTTC. Filled out from reference TRBV19 and TRBJ1-2, the complete variable domain reads DGGITQSPKYLFRKEGQNVTLSCEQNLNHDAMYWYRQDPGQGLRLIYYSQIVNDFQKGDIAEGYSVSREKKESFPLTVTSAQKNPTAFYLCASRVLNYGYTFGSGTRLTVV.

This chain joins TRBV29-1 and TRBJ1-1, with D tentatively TRBD1 (5 bases). The length of the CDR3 is 12 residues. Looked up from germline, CDR1 is SQVTM and CDR2 is ANQGSEA. V lost 6 bases to trimming and J lost 4 bases, with 12 bases between them. CDR3 sequence reads: CSVSQGSTEAFF. CDR3 DNA: TGCAGCGTATCTCAGGGAAGCACTGAAGCTTTCTTT.

V and J are TRBV18 and TRBJ1-5, with D unclear. Germline V lookup: CDR1 KGHSH, CDR2 LQKENI. Between the trimmed V and J ends, which lost 2 bases and 2 bases, there was a span of 16 bases. The CDR3 totals 17 residues. In nucleotides, the CDR3 is TGTGCCAGCTCACCAGCCAACTTCAAAAGGGGCAATCAGCCCCAGCATTTT. Amino acid sequence: CASSPANFKRGNQPQHF.

V usage is TRBV7-9 and J usage is TRBJ2-3; possible D gene TRBD2, 6 bases. Germline CDR1 is SEHNR and CDR2 is FQNEAQ (reference sequence). The V end lost 5 bases, the J end lost 2 bases, and 11 bases lay between the germline ends. The CDR3 sequence is 14 residues long. CDR3 nucleotides: TGTGCCAGCAGCCGCGGGGTAACCACAGATACGCAGTATTTT. Amino acid sequence: CASSRGVTTDTQYF.

V gene TRBV27 combines with J gene TRBJ2-5; D ambiguous. V lost 1 base, J lost 5 bases, and 14 bases lay in between. The CDR3 runs to 15 residues. The germline V gene has CDR1 MNHEY and CDR2 SMNVEV (reference sequence). CDR3 loop: CASSLFLGIGETQYF. As DNA, the CDR3 is TGTGCCAGCAGTTTATTTCTGGGGATAGGGGAGACCCAGTACTTC.

This clone was seen a few times. The chain links TRBV7-9 to TRBJ1-1; D is unresolved. Germline loops: CDR1 SEHNR, CDR2 FQNEAQ (reference sequence). The CDR3 loop spans 14 amino acids. V was shortened by 2 bases and J by 7 bases, with 14 bases between the two germline ends. CDR3 loop: CASSLWVIRNEAFF. Written as DNA, the CDR3 is TGTGCCAGCAGCTTATGGGTCATCAGGAATGAAGCTTTCTTT. The full variable domain, with the rest looked up from reference TRBV7-9 and TRBJ1-1, is DTGVSQNPRHKITKRGQNVTFRCDPISEHNRLYWYRQTLGQGPEFLTYFQNEAQLEKSRLLSDRFSAERPKGSFSTLEIQRTEQGDSAMYLCASSLWVIRNEAFFGQGTRLTVV.

V is TRBV19 and J is TRBJ2-5; D uncertain. The CDR3 contains 13 residues. Per the germline V gene, CDR1 is LNHDA and CDR2 is SQIVND (reference sequence). The ends were cut back, 6 bases at V and 5 bases at J, with 13 bases in the middle. The CDR3, as DNA: TGTGCCAGTAGCCCAGCAGAAGGGGAGACCCAGTACTTC. Protein: CASSPAEGETQYF. Using reference TRBV19 and TRBJ2-5 for the parts outside the CDR3, the full variable domain is DGGITQSPKYLFRKEGQNVTLSCEQNLNHDAMYWYRQDPGQGLRLIYYSQIVNDFQKGDIAEGYSVSREKKESFPLTVTSAQKNPTAFYLCASSPAEGETQYFGPGTRLLVL.

The chain recombines TRBV19 with TRBJ1-2; 9 bases align to TRBD1. Germline V gene lookup returns CDR1 LNHDA and CDR2 SQIVND (reference sequence). CDR3 length equals 13 residues. The ends lost 4 bases at V and 3 bases at J; junction bases unmatched: 0. The DNA for the CDR3 is TGTGCCAGTAGTAGGGACAGGGACTATGGCTACACCTTC. Protein sequence: CASSRDRDYGYTF.

The rearrangement uses TRBV4-1 and TRBJ2-1, with D possibly called TRBD1 or TRBD2 (5 bases each). Trimming pared 1 base from V and 6 bases from J, leaving 13 bases between. CDR1 is MGHRA and CDR2 is YSYEKL in the germline V gene. CDR3 length equals 15 residues. CDR3 coding DNA: TGCGCCAGCAGCCAAGGAAGGGGAGAAAGCAATGAGCAGTTCTTC. It yields the protein CASSQGRGESNEQFF.

The V gene is TRBV18, the J gene TRBJ2-5; TRBD1 matches at 10 bases. The CDR3 covers 19 residues. V dropped 4 bases and J dropped 4; count of bases not matched to a gene: 18. The germline V gene has CDR1 KGHSH and CDR2 LQKENI. CDR3 bases: TGTGCCAGCTCACGGCTGACAGGGGGCTCTAGAAGTACGGTAGAGACCCAGTACTTC. The encoded protein is CASSRLTGGSRSTVETQYF.

The rearrangement joins TRBV2 to TRBJ1-1; D might be TRBD1 (6 bases). The CDR3 runs 15 residues. Germline CDR1 is SNHLY and CDR2 is FYNNEI. Trimming shortened V by 6 bases and J by 2 bases, and 16 bases separated the two germline ends. This CDR3 is CASRAGQSPNTEAFF. The CDR3 nucleotides read TGTGCCAGCAGAGCTGGACAGAGCCCTAACACTGAAGCTTTCTTT.

There are a few counts of this clone. The CDR3: CASSYSQSTEAFF. CDR3 DNA sequence: TGTGCCAGCAGTTACTCCCAGAGTACTGAAGCTTTCTTT. The V gene is TRBV6-6, the J gene TRBJ1-1, with D uncertain. The CDR3 loop spans 13 amino acids. Trimming took 0 bases from V and 5 from J, leaving 7 bases between them. Germline V gene sequence: CDR1 MNHNY, CDR2 SVGAGI (reference sequence).

The gene calls are TRBV4-2 and TRBJ2-1; 13 nucleotides align to TRBD2. This CDR3 spans 21 amino acids. CDR1 is LGHNA, CDR2 YNFKEQ, per germline. V shed 1 base and J 0 bases; nucleotides not matched to a gene: 12. In DNA, the CDR3 is TGTGCCAGCAGCCAAGGGGGTTTTGATTGGACTAGCGGGGGCTCCTACAATGAGCAGTTCTTC. Protein product: CASSQGGFDWTSGGSYNEQFF.

This chain connects TRBV9 to TRBJ2-7; 9 positions match TRBD2. Losses at the gene ends were 0 bases for V and 6 bases for J; bases not matched to a gene: 7. From germline, CDR1 is SGDLS and CDR2 YYNGEE. The CDR3 spans 15 residues. This chain's CDR3 is CASSVEAGGFFEQYF. Written as DNA, the CDR3 is TGTGCCAGCAGCGTAGAGGCGGGAGGGTTCTTCGAGCAGTACTTC.

This clone was seen a single time. The chain is built from TRBV2 and TRBJ2-7; possibly TRBD2 for D (6 bases). Germline lookup yields CDR1 SNHLY and CDR2 FYNNEI. There are 13 residues in the CDR3. V shed 5 bases and J shed 4 bases, with 12 bases lying between them. The DNA of the CDR3 is TGTGCCAGCAGTCCTGACGGGGGATACGAGCAGTACTTC. Its protein is CASSPDGGYEQYF.

The J gene is TRBJ2-2, the V gene TRBV4-2; D may be TRBD1 (6 bases). V shed 7 bases and J shed 7 bases, with 28 bases lying between them. There are 18 residues in the CDR3. Per the germline V gene, CDR1 is LGHNA and CDR2 is YNFKEQ. The CDR3 protein is CASTLKLGHRDGYGELFF. In DNA, the CDR3 is TGTGCCAGCACCCTAAAATTGGGACACCGAGACGGGTACGGGGAGCTGTTTTTT.

Only one count was recorded for this clone. The CDR3, as DNA: TGTGCCAGCAGCCGTACCGGACAGAGCCCCTCTGGGGCCAACGTCCTGACTTTC. Translating gives CASSRTGQSPSGANVLTF. The rearrangement links TRBV4-2 to TRBJ2-6, with TRBD1 as a possible D gene (6 bases). Trimming cost V 4 bases and J 0 bases, with 16 bases left between them. In germline, CDR1 is LGHNA, CDR2 YNFKEQ. The CDR3 is 18 amino acids.

This chain links TRBV2 with TRBJ2-7; 9 bases align to TRBD1. The CDR3 consists of 15 residues. V dropped 6 bases and J dropped 0; count of bases not matched to a gene: 6. Germline V gives CDR1 SNHLY, CDR2 FYNNEI. CDR3 sequence: CASREDRGFSYEQYF. The CDR3 bases are TGTGCCAGCAGGGAGGACAGGGGCTTCTCCTACGAGCAGTACTTC. Full variable domain (missing parts from reference TRBV2 and TRBJ2-7): EPEVTQTPSHQVTQMGQEVILRCVPISNHLYFYWYRQILGQKVEFLVSFYNNEISEKSEIFDDQFSVERPDGSNFTLKIRSTKLEDSAMYFCASREDRGFSYEQYFGPGTRLTVT.

This chain links TRBV30 with TRBJ1-2; D is perhaps TRBD1 (5 bases). Germline V gene lookup returns CDR1 GTSNPN and CDR2 SVGIG (reference sequence). The CDR3 loop spans 13 amino acids. V lost 2 bases to trimming and J lost 4 bases, with 11 bases between them. The DNA for the CDR3 is TGTGCCTGGAGTCAAAGGACACTCTATGGCTACACCTTC. Protein: CAWSQRTLYGYTF.

CDR3 sequence: CAWSRDYNTEAFF. The CDR3 bases are TGTGCCTGGAGCCGGGACTACAACACTGAAGCTTTCTTT. J is TRBJ1-1 and V is TRBV30; D perhaps matches TRBD1 (5 bases). CDR3 length: 13 residues. V was pared by 3 bases and J by 2 bases, with 10 bases between. CDR1 and CDR2 from the germline V gene are GTSNPN and SVGIG (reference sequence).